Shown below are 5 T cell receptor beta chains from a single sample sequenced in a study of cytomegalovirus exposure and HLA in healthy donors. The PCR made use of 60 Vbeta and 13 Jbeta primers. Only in-frame clones appear in the TCRdb table, and some are missing; sequencing was by immunoSEQ multiplex PCR. The data contain roughly 80,000 clones, about 80% of them singletons. Material for sequencing was PBMCs. Receptor source: a woman aged 40-49 years in good health and CMV-seronegative.

The chain has TRBV7-2 and TRBJ1-1, with TRBD1 identical over 7 bases. CDR3 length: 13 amino acids. Trimming cost V 3 bases and J 7 bases; bases outside gene matches: 5. Germline CDR1 is SGHTA and CDR2 is FQGNSA. The CDR3 nucleotides are TGTGCCAGCAGCTTGAGAGGGGGCAGTGAAGCTTTCTTT. Protein product: CASSLRGGSEAFF.

This chain links TRBV5-1 with TRBJ2-2; a possible D gene is TRBD1 (6 bases). The CDR3 has 15 residues. Trimming took off 6 bases at V and 1 base at J, with 13 bases between the two ends. In germline, CDR1 is SGHRS, CDR2 YFSETQ. The CDR3 DNA reads as TGCGCCAGCAAAACGACAGGTCTGAACACCGGGGAGCTGTTTTTT. Translated: CASKTTGLNTGELFF.

This sequence joins TRBV25-1 and TRBJ1-4; 9 nucleotides agree with TRBD1. The CDR3 is 16 residues long. V was pared by 3 bases and J by 6 bases, with 8 bases of the junction left unmatched. Germline CDR1 is MGHDK and CDR2 is SYGVNS. DNA of the CDR3: TGTGCCAGCAGTGACTGGGGAGGGGACAGGGATGAAAAACTGTTTTTT. It specifies CASSDWGGDRDEKLFF.

Worth noting for this clone: The sample contains more than one DNA sequence encoding this CDR3. The genes are TRBV6-5 and TRBJ2-7; the match to TRBD2 covers 11 bases. This CDR3 spans 15 amino acids. Germline values: CDR1 MNHEY, CDR2 SVGAGI. The J segment lost 0 bases and the V segment lost 6 bases, leaving 4 bases of the junction unmatched. CDR3 in DNA: TGTGCCAGCAGCATGACTAGCGGGGTCTCCTACGAGCAGTACTTC. This codes for CASSMTSGVSYEQYF.

The gene calls are TRBV28 and TRBJ1-2, with TRBD1 identical over 7 bases. From germline, CDR1 is MDHEN and CDR2 SYDVKM. V lost 4 bases to trimming and J lost 2 bases; unmatched junction nucleotides: 19. CDR3 length: 19 amino acids. The DNA for the CDR3 is TGTGCCAGCAGTTACGTAACTACCACCGGGGACAGCCAAAACTATGGCTACACCTTC. This gives the protein CASSYVTTTGDSQNYGYTF.